Included here is one T cell receptor (beta chain) sequence, with context. The entry originates in a study of glioma-infiltrating T cells after dendritic cell vaccination. Study details: The vaccine used monocyte-derived dendritic cells pulsed overnight with autologous tumor lysate.

Here immunoSEQ multiplex PCR was the method, and the copy in TCRdb shows in-frame clones only, minus some. The sample includes approximately 92,000 clones, 80% of them seen just once. Time point in this sample: after dendritic cell vaccination, including at tumor progression/relapse. The sample consisted of blood, taken after dendritic cell vaccination. The sequence was collected from a human donor with glioblastoma.

The CDR3 DNA follows: TGTGCCAGTAGTCCTGTGGCAGGGGGGACCTACGAGCAGTACTTC. This codes for CASSPVAGGTYEQYF. The chain is built from TRBV19 and TRBJ2-7; perhaps TRBD1 as D (7 bases). The CDR3 has 15 residues. Trimming took off 5 bases at V and 2 bases at J, with 16 bases between the two ends. Per the germline V gene, CDR1 is LNHDA and CDR2 is SQIVND (reference sequence).